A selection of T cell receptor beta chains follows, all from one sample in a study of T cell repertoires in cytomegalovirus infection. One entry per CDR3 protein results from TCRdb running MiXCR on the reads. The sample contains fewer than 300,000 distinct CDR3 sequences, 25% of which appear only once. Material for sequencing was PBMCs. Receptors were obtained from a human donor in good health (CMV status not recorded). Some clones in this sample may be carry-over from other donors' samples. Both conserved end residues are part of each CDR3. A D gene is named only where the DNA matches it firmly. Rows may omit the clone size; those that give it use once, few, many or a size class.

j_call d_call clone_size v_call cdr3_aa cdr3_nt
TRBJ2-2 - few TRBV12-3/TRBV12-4 CASTLGRSTGELFF TGTGCCAGCACCCTCGGCCGGAGCACCGGGGAGCTGTTTTTT
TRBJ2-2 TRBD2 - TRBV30 CACRGEANTGELFF TGTGCCTGTCGGGGGGAAGCGAACACCGGGGAGCTGTTTTTT
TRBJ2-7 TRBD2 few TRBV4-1 CASSPRVREATYEQYF TGTGCCAGCAGCCCTAGGGTGCGGGAGGCCACCTACGAGCAGTACTTC
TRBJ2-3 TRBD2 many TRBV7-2 CASSLMLAGQDTQYF TGTGCCAGCAGCTTAATGCTAGCGGGCCAAGATACGCAGTATTTT
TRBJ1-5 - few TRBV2 CASSDGYRDQPQHF TGTGCCAGCAGTGATGGATACAGGGATCAGCCCCAGCATTTT
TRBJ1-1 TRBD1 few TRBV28 CASRTTGAGDTEAFF TGTGCCAGCAGAACAACAGGGGCAGGGGACACTGAAGCTTTCTTT
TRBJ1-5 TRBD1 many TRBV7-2 CASSLLGTAQNQPQHF TGTGCCAGCAGCTTACTGGGGACAGCACAAAATCAGCCCCAGCATTTT
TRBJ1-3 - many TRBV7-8 CASSLWATQGNTIYF TGTGCCAGCAGCTTATGGGCCACACAGGGAAACACCATATATTTT
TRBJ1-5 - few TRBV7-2 CASSLVNNQPQHF TGTGCCAGCAGCTTAGTTAACAATCAGCCCCAGCATTTT
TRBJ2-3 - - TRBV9 CASSESFRQPQYF TGTGCCAGCAGCGAGTCATTCAGACAGCCGCAGTATTTT
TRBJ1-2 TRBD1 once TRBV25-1 CASTPPGQNNYGYTF TGTGCCAGCACCCCTCCGGGACAGAATAACTATGGCTACACCTTC
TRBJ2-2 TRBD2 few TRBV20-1 CSARDLRATSGAGELFF TGCAGTGCTAGAGATCTACGGGCGACTAGCGGGGCCGGGGAGCTGTTTTTT
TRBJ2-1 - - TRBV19 CASSLDSLYNEQFF TGTGCCAGTAGTTTGGATAGTCTCTACAATGAGCAGTTCTTC
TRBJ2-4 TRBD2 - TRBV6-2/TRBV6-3 CASSPTSDKNIQYF TGTGCCAGCAGCCCTACTAGCGACAAAAACATTCAGTACTTC
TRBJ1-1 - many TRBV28 CASSFILSNTEAFF TGTGCCAGCAGTTTCATCCTCTCGAACACTGAAGCTTTCTTT
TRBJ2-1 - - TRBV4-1 CASSQPGPGSPQIF TGCGCCAGCAGCCAGCCGGGACCCGGGTCCCCACAGATCTTC
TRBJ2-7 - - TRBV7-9 CASSWRDTPYEQYF TGTGCCAGCAGCTGGCGGGACACCCCCTACGAGCAGTACTTC
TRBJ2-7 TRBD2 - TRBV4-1 CASSQSLAGGASVYEQYF TGCGCCAGCAGCCAATCGCTAGCGGGAGGTGCTTCGGTCTACGAGCAGTACTTC
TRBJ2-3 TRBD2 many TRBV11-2 CASSYRLAGDTDTQYF TGTGCCAGCAGCTACCGACTAGCGGGAGACACAGATACGCAGTATTTT
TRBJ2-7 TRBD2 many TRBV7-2 CASTPPRTSGLPYEQYF TGTGCCAGCACCCCACCTCGGACTAGCGGACTCCCCTACGAGCAGTACTTC
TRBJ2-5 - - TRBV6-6 CASTRGIQETQYF TGTGCCAGCACCCGGGGGATTCAAGAGACCCAGTACTTC
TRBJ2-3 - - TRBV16 CASSQPDTDTQYF TGTGCCAGCAGCCAACCCGACACAGATACGCAGTATTTT
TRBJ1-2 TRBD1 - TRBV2 CASRTGRTGYGYTF TGTGCCAGCAGGACAGGGAGGACGGGCTATGGCTACACCTTC
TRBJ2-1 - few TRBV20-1 CSAKPSGSYNEQFF TGCAGTGCAAAACCCTCCGGCAGCTACAATGAGCAGTTCTTC
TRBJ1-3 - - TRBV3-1 CASSQSSAGNTIYF TGTGCCAGCAGCCAAAGCTCGGCCGGAAACACCATATATTTT
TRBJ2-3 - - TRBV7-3 CASSVTPDTQYF TGTGCCAGCAGCGTAACGCCGGATACGCAGTATTTT
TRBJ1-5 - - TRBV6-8 CASSYIGGGQPQHF TGTGCCAGCAGTTACATCGGGGGGGGACAGCCCCAGCATTTT
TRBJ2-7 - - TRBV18 CASSLNPAYEQYF TGTGCCAGCTCACTCAACCCCGCCTACGAGCAGTACTTC
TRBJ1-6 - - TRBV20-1 CSARDRRGGFDSPLHF TGCAGTGCTAGAGATCGGAGGGGTGGTTTCGATTCACCCCTCCACTTT
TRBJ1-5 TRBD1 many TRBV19 CASSTTGGNQPQHF TGTGCCAGTAGTACCACAGGGGGCAATCAGCCCCAGCATTTT
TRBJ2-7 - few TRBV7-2 CASSSSGLPYEQYF TGTGCCAGCAGCTCAAGCGGCCTGCCCTACGAGCAGTACTTC
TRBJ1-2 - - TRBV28 CASSLFGTSGVGGGGGYTF TGTGCCAGCAGTTTATTCGGAACCTCGGGGGTGGGGGGCGGGGGTGGCTACACCTTC
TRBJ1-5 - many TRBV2 CASSIRTGYNQPQHF TGTGCCAGCAGTATAAGGACGGGTTACAATCAGCCCCAGCATTTT
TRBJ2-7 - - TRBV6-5 CASSYRDSGGQYF TGTGCCAGCAGTTACAGGGACTCAGGTGGGCAGTACTTC
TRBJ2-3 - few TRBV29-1 CSIDRGTDTQYF TGCAGCATTGATAGGGGGACAGATACGCAGTATTTT
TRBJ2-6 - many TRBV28 CASSPNSIPGANVLTF TGTGCCAGCAGTCCCAACTCAATCCCTGGGGCCAACGTCCTGACTTTC
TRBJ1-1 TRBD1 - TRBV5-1 CASSSLGQGSFLYTEAFF TGCGCCAGCAGCTCGCTCGGACAGGGCTCCTTCCTTTACACTGAAGCTTTCTTT
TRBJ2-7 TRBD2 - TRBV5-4 CASSPGLAVYEQYF TGTGCCAGCAGCCCGGGACTAGCAGTCTACGAGCAGTACTTC
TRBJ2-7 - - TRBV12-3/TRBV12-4 CASSFGGMGFVDEQYF TGTGCCAGCAGTTTTGGGGGTATGGGGTTTGTCGACGAGCAGTACTTC
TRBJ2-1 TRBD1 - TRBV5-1 CASSRQGSEQFF TGCGCCAGCAGTCGACAGGGGAGTGAGCAGTTCTTC